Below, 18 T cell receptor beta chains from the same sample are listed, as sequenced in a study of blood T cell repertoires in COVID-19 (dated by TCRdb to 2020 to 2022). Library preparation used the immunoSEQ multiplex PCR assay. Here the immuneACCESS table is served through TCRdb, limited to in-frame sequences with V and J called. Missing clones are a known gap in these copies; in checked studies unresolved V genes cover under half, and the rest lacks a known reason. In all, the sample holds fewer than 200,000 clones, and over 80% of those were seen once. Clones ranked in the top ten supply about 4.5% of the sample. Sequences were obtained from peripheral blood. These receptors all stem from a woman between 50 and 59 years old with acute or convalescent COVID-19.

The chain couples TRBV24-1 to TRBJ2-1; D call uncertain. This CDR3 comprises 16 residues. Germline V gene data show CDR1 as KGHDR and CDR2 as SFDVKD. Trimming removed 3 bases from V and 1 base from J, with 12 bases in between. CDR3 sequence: CATSDRPVSSYNEQFF. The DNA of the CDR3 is TGTGCCACCAGTGATCGCCCAGTCTCATCCTACAATGAGCAGTTCTTC.

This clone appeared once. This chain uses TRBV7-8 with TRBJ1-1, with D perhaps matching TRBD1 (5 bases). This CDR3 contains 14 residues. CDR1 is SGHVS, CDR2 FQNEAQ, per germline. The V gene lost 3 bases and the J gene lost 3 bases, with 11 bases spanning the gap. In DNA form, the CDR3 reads TGTGCCAGCAGCTTTGACAGTGCGGACACTGAAGCTTTCTTT. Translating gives CASSFDSADTEAFF. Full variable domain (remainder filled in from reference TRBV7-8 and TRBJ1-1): GAGVSQSPRYKVAKRGQDVALRCDPISGHVSLFWYQQALGQGPEFLTYFQNEAQLDKSGLPSDRFFAERPEGSVSTLKIQRTQQEDSAVYLCASSFDSADTEAFFGQGTRLTVV.

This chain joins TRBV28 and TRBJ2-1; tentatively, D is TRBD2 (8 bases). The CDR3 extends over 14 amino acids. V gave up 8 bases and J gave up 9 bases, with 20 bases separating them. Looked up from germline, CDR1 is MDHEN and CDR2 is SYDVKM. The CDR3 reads CASGLALGGGEQFF. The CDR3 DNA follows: TGTGCCAGCGGACTAGCCCTAGGGGGCGGTGAGCAGTTCTTC.

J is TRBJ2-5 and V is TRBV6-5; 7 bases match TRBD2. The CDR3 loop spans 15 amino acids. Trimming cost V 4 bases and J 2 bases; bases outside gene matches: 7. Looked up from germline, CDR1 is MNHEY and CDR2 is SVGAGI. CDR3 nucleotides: TGTGCCAGCAGTTGGGGGGGTCAAAATCAAGAGACCCAGTACTTC. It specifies CASSWGGQNQETQYF.

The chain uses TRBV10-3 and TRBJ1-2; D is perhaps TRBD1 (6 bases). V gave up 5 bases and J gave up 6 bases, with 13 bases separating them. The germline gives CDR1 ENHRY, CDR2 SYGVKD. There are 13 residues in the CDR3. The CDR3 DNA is TGTGCCATCAGTAAACAGGGAGATCATGGCTACACCTTC. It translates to CAISKQGDHGYTF.

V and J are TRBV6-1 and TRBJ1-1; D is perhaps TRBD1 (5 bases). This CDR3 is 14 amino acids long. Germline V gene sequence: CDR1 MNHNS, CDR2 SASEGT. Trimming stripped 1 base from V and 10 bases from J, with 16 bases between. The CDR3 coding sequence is TGTGCCAGCAGTGAAGGATCCGTCAGGGTGGGAGCTTTCTTT. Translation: CASSEGSVRVGAFF.

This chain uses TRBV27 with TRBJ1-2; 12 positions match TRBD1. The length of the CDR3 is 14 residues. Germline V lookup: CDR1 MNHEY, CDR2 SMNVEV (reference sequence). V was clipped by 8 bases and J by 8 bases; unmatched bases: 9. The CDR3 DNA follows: TGTGCCAGCTCTCCGGGACAGGGGGCGCGGGGCTACACCTTC. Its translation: CASSPGQGARGYTF.

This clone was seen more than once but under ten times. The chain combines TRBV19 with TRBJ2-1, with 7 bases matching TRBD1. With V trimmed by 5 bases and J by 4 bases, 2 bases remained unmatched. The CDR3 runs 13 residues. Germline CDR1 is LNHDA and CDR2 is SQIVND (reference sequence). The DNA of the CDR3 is TGTGCCAGTAGTCGGACAGGATACAATGAGCAGTTCTTC. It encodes CASSRTGYNEQFF. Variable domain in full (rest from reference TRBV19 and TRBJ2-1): DGGITQSPKYLFRKEGQNVTLSCEQNLNHDAMYWYRQDPGQGLRLIYYSQIVNDFQKGDIAEGYSVSREKKESFPLTVTSAQKNPTAFYLCASSRTGYNEQFFGPGTRLTVL.

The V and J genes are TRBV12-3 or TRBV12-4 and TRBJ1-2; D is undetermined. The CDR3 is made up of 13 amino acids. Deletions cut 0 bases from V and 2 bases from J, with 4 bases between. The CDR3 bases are TGTGCCAGCAGTTTAGCCGTCAACTATGGCTACACCTTC. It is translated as CASSLAVNYGYTF.

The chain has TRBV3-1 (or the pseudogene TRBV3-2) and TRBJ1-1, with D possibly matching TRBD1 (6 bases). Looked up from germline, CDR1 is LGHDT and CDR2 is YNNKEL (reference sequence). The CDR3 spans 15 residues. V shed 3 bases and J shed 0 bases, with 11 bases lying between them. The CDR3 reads CASSHRQALNTEAFF. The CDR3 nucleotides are TGTGCCAGCAGCCACCGACAGGCGTTGAACACTGAAGCTTTCTTT.

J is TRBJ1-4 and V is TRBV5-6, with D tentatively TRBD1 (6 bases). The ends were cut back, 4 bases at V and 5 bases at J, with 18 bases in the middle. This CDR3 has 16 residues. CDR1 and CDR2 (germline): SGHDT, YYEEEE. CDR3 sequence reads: CASSVTPGATNEKLFF. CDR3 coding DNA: TGTGCCAGCAGCGTCACTCCAGGGGCGACGAATGAAAAACTGTTTTTT.

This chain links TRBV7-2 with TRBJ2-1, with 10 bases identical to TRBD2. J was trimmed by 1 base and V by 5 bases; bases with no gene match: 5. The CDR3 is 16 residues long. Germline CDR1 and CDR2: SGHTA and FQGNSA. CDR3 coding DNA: TGTGCCAGCAGCCCGACTAGCGGGTATTCCTACAATGAGCAGTTCTTC. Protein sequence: CASSPTSGYSYNEQFF.

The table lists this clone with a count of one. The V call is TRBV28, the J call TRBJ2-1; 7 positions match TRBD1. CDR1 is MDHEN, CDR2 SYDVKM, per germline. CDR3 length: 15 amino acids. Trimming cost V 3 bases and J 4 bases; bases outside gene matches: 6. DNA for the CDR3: TGTGCCAGCAGTTTTTCTAAGGGGGCTTACAATGAGCAGTTCTTC. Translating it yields CASSFSKGAYNEQFF.

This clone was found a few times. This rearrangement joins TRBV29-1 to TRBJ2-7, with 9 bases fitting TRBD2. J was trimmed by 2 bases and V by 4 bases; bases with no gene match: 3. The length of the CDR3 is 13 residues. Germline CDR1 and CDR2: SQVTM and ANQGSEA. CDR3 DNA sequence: TGCAGCGTTGGACTAGCGGAGACCTACGAGCAGTACTTC. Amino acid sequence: CSVGLAETYEQYF.

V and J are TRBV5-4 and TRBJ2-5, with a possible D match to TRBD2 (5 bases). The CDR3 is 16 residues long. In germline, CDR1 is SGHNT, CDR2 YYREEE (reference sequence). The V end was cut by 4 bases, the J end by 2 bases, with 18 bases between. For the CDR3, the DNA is TGTGCCAGCAGCAAGACGCGGACTTCTCCACAAGAGACCCAGTACTTC. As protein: CASSKTRTSPQETQYF.

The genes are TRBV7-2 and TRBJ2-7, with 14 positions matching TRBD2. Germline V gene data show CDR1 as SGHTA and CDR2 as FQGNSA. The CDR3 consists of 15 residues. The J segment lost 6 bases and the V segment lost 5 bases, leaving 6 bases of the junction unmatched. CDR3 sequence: CASSVYGTSGSEQYF. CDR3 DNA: TGTGCCAGCAGCGTATACGGGACTAGCGGGAGCGAGCAGTACTTC.

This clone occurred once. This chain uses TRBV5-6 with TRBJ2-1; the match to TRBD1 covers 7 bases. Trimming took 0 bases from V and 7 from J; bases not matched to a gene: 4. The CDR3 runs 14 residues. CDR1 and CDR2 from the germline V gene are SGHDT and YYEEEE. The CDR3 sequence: CASSLGQGPNEQFF. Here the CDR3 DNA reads TGTGCCAGCAGCTTGGGACAGGGACCTAATGAGCAGTTCTTC.

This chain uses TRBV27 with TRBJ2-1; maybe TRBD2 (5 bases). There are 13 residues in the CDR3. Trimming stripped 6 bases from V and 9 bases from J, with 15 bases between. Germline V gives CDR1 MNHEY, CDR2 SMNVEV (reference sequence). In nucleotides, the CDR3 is TGTGCCAGCAGCAGGACTGTCGCAGGTGAGCAGTTCTTC. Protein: CASSRTVAGEQFF.